Listed here are 14 T cell receptor beta chains from one sample, sequenced in a study of radiation and T cells in renal cell carcinoma. Time point in this sample: blood 4 weeks post-SBRT, at nephrectomy. The treatment denotes: 15 Gy SBRT to primary tumor, nephrectomy 4 weeks later. The protocol was immunoSEQ multiplex PCR, while the TCRdb copy is restricted to in-frame clones and leaves out a portion. The repertoire holds around 30,000 clones, with about 85% as singletons. The source was blood, collected from a patient whose treatment included radiotherapy and nephrectomy. The receptors come from a man in his 60s with renal cell carcinoma.

The chain links TRBV6-1 to TRBJ2-7; 7 bases line up with TRBD2. Germline CDR1 MNHNS, CDR2 SASEGT. The CDR3 spans 14 residues. Trimming took 2 bases from V and 6 from J; bases not matched to a gene: 7. The CDR3 sequence: CASSEWWEGPEQYF. The CDR3 DNA reads as TGTGCCAGCAGTGAATGGTGGGAGGGCCCCGAGCAGTACTTC.

V and J are TRBV7-2 and TRBJ1-2; possibly TRBD1 for D (5 bases). The CDR3 has 13 residues. Trimming pared 5 bases from V and 5 bases from J, leaving 12 bases between. Germline CDR1 is SGHTA and CDR2 is FQGNSA. CDR3 nucleotide sequence: TGTGCCAGCAGCCCTGGGGGATCTTATGGCTACACCTTC. Translating it yields CASSPGGSYGYTF.

This clone showed up just a few times. This sequence joins TRBV5-1 and TRBJ2-7; maybe TRBD1 (6 bases). The CDR3 sequence is 14 residues long. Germline V gives CDR1 SGHRS, CDR2 YFSETQ. The V and J ends lost 1 base and 2 bases respectively, with 10 bases between them. The CDR3: CASSLRTDTYEQYF. In DNA form, the CDR3 reads TGCGCCAGCAGCTTGAGGACAGACACCTACGAGCAGTACTTC.

The rearrangement uses TRBV7-2 and TRBJ1-1; D uncertain. CDR3 size: 15 residues. Germline V lookup: CDR1 SGHTA, CDR2 FQGNSA. Trimming removed 5 bases at V and 1 base at J, with 14 bases between. The CDR3 here is CASSQLGGRNTEAFF. CDR3 bases: TGTGCCAGCAGCCAGCTAGGAGGTCGGAACACTGAAGCTTTCTTT.

The rearrangement joins TRBV6-5 to TRBJ2-7, with 7 nucleotides matching TRBD2. The CDR3 consists of 14 residues. CDR1 and CDR2 from the germline V gene are MNHEY and SVGAGI. V was pared by 6 bases and J by 2 bases, with 7 bases of the junction left unmatched. DNA for the CDR3: TGTGCCAGCAGATCGACGGGAGGCGCCTACGAGCAGTACTTC. This sequence encodes CASRSTGGAYEQYF.

This clone is a singleton in its sample. J is TRBJ2-7 and V is TRBV4-2, with 8 bases fitting TRBD2. With V trimmed by 2 bases and J by 4 bases, 10 bases remained unmatched. The CDR3 loop spans 16 amino acids. In germline, CDR1 is LGHNA, CDR2 YNFKEQ. CDR3 bases: TGTGCCAGCAGCCAACAATGGGGCGGGAGGTTGTACGAGCAGTACTTC. This translates into CASSQQWGGRLYEQYF.

V gene TRBV4-1 combines with J gene TRBJ2-7; maybe TRBD1 (6 bases). CDR3 length: 14 amino acids. V was cut by 3 bases and J by 3 bases, with 12 bases left in between. The germline CDR1 and CDR2 sequences are MGHRA and YSYEKL. CDR3 coding DNA: TGCGCCAGCAGCCACCGGGACACCGACTACGAGCAGTACTTC. Amino acids: CASSHRDTDYEQYF.

V gene TRBV10-3 combines with J gene TRBJ2-5; TRBD1 matches at 8 bases. CDR3 length equals 13 residues. Germline assignment: CDR1 ENHRY and CDR2 SYGVKD. With V trimmed by 6 bases and J by 5 bases, 5 bases remained unmatched. The CDR3 reads CAIRAGGRETQYF. The DNA for the CDR3 is TGTGCCATCAGAGCAGGGGGCCGGGAGACCCAGTACTTC.

The chain employs TRBV28 and TRBJ2-6, with D possibly matching TRBD1 (5 bases). Germline assignment: CDR1 MDHEN and CDR2 SYDVKM. There are 17 residues in the CDR3. The V gene lost 4 bases and the J gene lost 0 bases, with 13 bases spanning the gap. In DNA form, the CDR3 reads TGTGCCAGCAGTTCCAGGGATTCCCTCTCTGGGGCCAACGTCCTGACTTTC. This codes for CASSSRDSLSGANVLTF. Looking up the rest from reference TRBV28 and TRBJ2-6 gives the full variable domain: DVKVTQSSRYLVKRTGEKVFLECVQDMDHENMFWYRQDPGLGLRLIYFSYDVKMKEKGDIPEGYSVSREKKERFSLILESASTNQTSMYLCASSSRDSLSGANVLTFGAGSRLTVL.

As to this clone: No conserved phenylalanine or tryptophan ends this CDR3, so it is likely a read error. The rearrangement uses TRBV19 and TRBJ1-2, with 10 bases matching TRBD1. The CDR3 sequence is 16 residues long. Germline CDR1 reads LNHDA; CDR2 reads SQIVND (reference sequence). V lost 5 bases and J lost 8; bases outside the gene matches: 14. The CDR3, as DNA: TGTGCCAGTAGTCCTCGGGACAGGGGAAGAGTGGGCGGCTACACCTTA. It specifies CASSPRDRGRVGGYTL.

The chain is built from TRBV6-6 and TRBJ2-3; 8 nucleotides line up with TRBD2. The CDR3 loop spans 15 amino acids. The V segment lost 7 bases and the J segment 6 bases; nucleotides outside the gene matches: 12. Germline lookup yields CDR1 MNHNY and CDR2 SVGAGI (reference sequence). CDR3 sequence reads: CASKAGGELTDTQYF. CDR3 nucleotide sequence: TGTGCCAGCAAGGCGGGAGGCGAACTCACGGATACGCAGTATTTT.

This chain links TRBV4-1 with TRBJ2-7, with 9 bases matching TRBD1. The CDR3 runs to 16 residues. The V gene's germline CDR1 is MGHRA and CDR2 YSYEKL. V trimming: 2 bases; J trimming: 3 bases; junction bases outside the gene matches: 8. This CDR3 reads CASSQPGQGPIYEQYF. Here the CDR3 DNA reads TGCGCCAGCAGCCAACCGGGACAGGGCCCAATCTACGAGCAGTACTTC.

The gene calls are TRBV5-6 and TRBJ2-7; no clear D. Germline V gene sequence: CDR1 SGHDT, CDR2 YYEEEE. Trimming removed 2 bases from V and 0 bases from J, with 12 bases in between. This CDR3 is built from 15 residues. As DNA, the CDR3 is TGTGCCAGCAGCTTTGGTCTGGGTAGCTCCTACGAGCAGTACTTC. This sequence encodes CASSFGLGSSYEQYF.

On this clone itself: A far larger clone is off by one base, so a read error is likely. This chain uses TRBV11-1 with TRBJ2-1, with D unclear. The V gene's germline CDR1 is SGHAT and CDR2 FQDESV (reference sequence). The CDR3 contains 13 residues. CDR3 sequence reads: CASGRASGNERFF. The CDR3 DNA follows: TGTGCCAGCGGTCGCGCGTCAGGCAATGAGCGGTTCTTC.